These T cell receptor beta chains were read from a single sample in a study of response to subunit inactivated influenza vaccine. TCRdb re-analysed the RT-PCR reads in MiXCR, keeping a single row per CDR3 protein. The sample has 450,000 to 550,000 distinct CDR3 sequences, about 25% seen once; the top ten hold around 2%. The material sequenced was CD4+ T cells sorted from PBMCs, taken 4 to 6 days after vaccination. These receptors came from a man aged 45-60 years who received an inactivated influenza vaccine. Each CDR3 is given with its conserved first and last residue. A D gene is named only where the DNA matches it firmly. Expanded clones get a size class; other rows say once, few or many, or leave the size out.

>.|TRBV12-3/TRBV12-4|.|TRBJ2-3
CASRPNRADTQYF
TGTGCCAGCAGACCCAACAGGGCAGATACGCAGTATTTT
>.|TRBV29-1|TRBD1|TRBJ1-1
CSARDRGSTEAFF
TGCAGCGCCCGGGACAGGGGGTCTACTGAAGCTTTCTTT
>few|TRBV5-1|TRBD1|TRBJ1-5
CASSLGQGWDQPQHF
TGCGCCAGCAGCTTGGGACAGGGGTGGGATCAGCCCCAGCATTTT
>.|TRBV6-2/TRBV6-3|TRBD1|TRBJ1-5
CASRSTGDGPQHF
TGTGCCAGCAGATCGACAGGGGACGGGCCCCAGCATTTT
>.|TRBV20-1|TRBD2|TRBJ2-7
CSASRRGSYEQYF
TGCAGTGCTAGCAGGCGGGGGTCCTACGAGCAGTACTTC
>.|TRBV2|TRBD2|TRBJ2-1
CASSGTSVNEQFF
TGTGCCAGCAGCGGGACTAGCGTAAATGAGCAGTTCTTC
>few|TRBV24-1|TRBD2|TRBJ2-5
CATSGLAGEETQYF
TGTGCCACCAGTGGATTAGCGGGAGAAGAGACCCAGTACTTC
>.|TRBV6-2/TRBV6-3|TRBD2|TRBJ2-1
CASRGLAKYNEQFF
TGTGCCAGCAGAGGACTAGCGAAGTACAATGAGCAGTTCTTC
>few|TRBV29-1|.|TRBJ2-3
CSVPGQATDTQYF
TGCAGCGTTCCGGGACAAGCCACAGATACGCAGTATTTT
>.|TRBV20-1|.|TRBJ2-3
CSAEGGRDTQYF
TGCAGTGCTGAGGGGGGGAGGGATACGCAGTATTTT
>.|TRBV19|TRBD1|TRBJ2-1
CASSTDRGRNEQFF
TGTGCCAGTAGTACTGACAGGGGGAGGAATGAGCAGTTCTTC
>.|TRBV5-1|.|TRBJ1-1
CASSLRVSGNTEAFF
TGCGCCAGCAGCTTGAGGGTATCTGGGAACACTGAAGCTTTCTTT
>.|TRBV7-9|TRBD2|TRBJ2-1
CASSLELATNEQFF
TGTGCCAGCAGCTTAGAACTAGCGACGAATGAGCAGTTCTTC
>few|TRBV6-1|TRBD1|TRBJ2-7
CASSTPGQGSYEQYF
TGTGCCAGCAGTACACCGGGACAGGGCTCCTACGAGCAGTACTTC
>.|TRBV9|TRBD1|TRBJ2-1
CASSVMGQGYNEQFF
TGTGCCAGCAGCGTAATGGGACAGGGGTACAATGAGCAGTTCTTC
>.|TRBV6-2/TRBV6-3|.|TRBJ2-2
CARGSTGELFF
TGTGCCAGGGGAAGTACCGGGGAGCTGTTTTTT
>few|TRBV7-8|TRBD2|TRBJ2-1
CASSLVLGLAGENEQFF
TGTGCCAGCAGCTTAGTATTAGGACTAGCGGGAGAGAATGAGCAGTTCTTC
>.|TRBV5-1|TRBD1|TRBJ1-1
CASSSTGINTEAFF
TGCGCCAGCAGCTCGACAGGGATAAACACTGAAGCTTTCTTT
>.|TRBV19|TRBD1|TRBJ1-6
CATATGGNSPLHF
TGTGCCACCGCGACAGGGGGAAATTCACCCCTCCACTTT
>few|TRBV6-5|TRBD1|TRBJ2-7
CASSLGTGKQYF
TGTGCCAGCAGCTTAGGGACAGGGAAGCAGTACTTC